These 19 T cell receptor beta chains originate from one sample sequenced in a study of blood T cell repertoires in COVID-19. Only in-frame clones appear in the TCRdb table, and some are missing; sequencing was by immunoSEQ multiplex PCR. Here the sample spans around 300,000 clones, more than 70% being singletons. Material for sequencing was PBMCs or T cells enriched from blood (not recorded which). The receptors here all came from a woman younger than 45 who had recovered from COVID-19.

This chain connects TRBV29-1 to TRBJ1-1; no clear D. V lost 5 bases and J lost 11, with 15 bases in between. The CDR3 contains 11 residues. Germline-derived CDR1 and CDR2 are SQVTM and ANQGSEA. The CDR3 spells CSVSGVRYAFF. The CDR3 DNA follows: TGCAGCGTTTCCGGAGTGAGGTACGCTTTCTTT.

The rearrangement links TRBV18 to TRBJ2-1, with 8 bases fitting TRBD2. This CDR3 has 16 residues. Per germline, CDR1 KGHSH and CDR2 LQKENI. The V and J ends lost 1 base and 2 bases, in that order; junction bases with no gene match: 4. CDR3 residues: CASSPRTGGAYNEQFF. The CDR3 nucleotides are TGTGCCAGCTCACCACGAACCGGGGGGGCCTACAATGAGCAGTTCTTC. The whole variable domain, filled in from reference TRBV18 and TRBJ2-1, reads NAGVMQNPRHLVRRRGQEARLRCSPMKGHSHVYWYRQLPEEGLKFMVYLQKENIIDESGMPKERFSAEFPKEGPSILRIQQVVRGDSAAYFCASSPRTGGAYNEQFFGPGTRLTVL.

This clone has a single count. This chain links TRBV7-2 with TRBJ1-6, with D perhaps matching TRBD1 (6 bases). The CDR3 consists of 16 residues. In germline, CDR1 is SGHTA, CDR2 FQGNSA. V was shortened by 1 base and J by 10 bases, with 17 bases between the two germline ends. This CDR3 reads CASSLEIGRGYSPLHF. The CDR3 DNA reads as TGTGCCAGCAGCTTAGAGATCGGCAGGGGTTACTCACCCCTCCACTTT. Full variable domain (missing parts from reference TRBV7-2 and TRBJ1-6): GAGVSQSPSNKVTEKGKDVELRCDPISGHTALYWYRQSLGQGLEFLIYFQGNSAPDKSGLPSDRFSAERTGGSVSTLTIQRTQQEDSAVYLCASSLEIGRGYSPLHFGNGTRLTVT.

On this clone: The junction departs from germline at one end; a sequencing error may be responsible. CDR3 protein: CASSWEPGTNSGYTF. The DNA of the CDR3 is TGTGCCAGCAGTTGGGAACCCGGGACTAACTCTGGCTACACCTTC. The chain is built from TRBV6-5 and TRBJ1-2; maybe TRBD1 (5 bases). Looked up from germline, CDR1 is MNHEY and CDR2 is SVGAGI. There are 15 residues in the CDR3.

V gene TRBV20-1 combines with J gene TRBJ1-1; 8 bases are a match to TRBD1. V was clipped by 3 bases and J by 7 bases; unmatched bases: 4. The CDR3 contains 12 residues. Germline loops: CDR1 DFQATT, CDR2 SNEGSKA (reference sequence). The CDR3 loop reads CSASVTGVEAFF. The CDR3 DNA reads TGCAGTGCTAGTGTGACAGGGGTTGAAGCTTTCTTT.

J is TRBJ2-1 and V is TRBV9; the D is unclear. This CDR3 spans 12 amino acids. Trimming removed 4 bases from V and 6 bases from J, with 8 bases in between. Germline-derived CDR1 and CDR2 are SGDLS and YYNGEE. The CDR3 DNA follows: TGTGCCAGCAGCCCAGGCCCCAATGAGCAGTTCTTC. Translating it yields CASSPGPNEQFF.

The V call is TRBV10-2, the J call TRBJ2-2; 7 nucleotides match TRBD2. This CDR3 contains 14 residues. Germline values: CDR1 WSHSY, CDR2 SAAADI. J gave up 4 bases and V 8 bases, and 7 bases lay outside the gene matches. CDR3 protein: CASRTRTSTGELFF. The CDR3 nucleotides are TGCGCCAGCCGGACAAGGACTAGCACCGGGGAGCTGTTTTTT.

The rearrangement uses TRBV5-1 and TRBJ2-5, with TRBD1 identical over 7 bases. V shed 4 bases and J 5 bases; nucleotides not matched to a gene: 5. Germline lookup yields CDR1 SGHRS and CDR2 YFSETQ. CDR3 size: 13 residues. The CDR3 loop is CASSRTGSETQYF. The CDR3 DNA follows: TGCGCCAGCAGCAGGACAGGTTCCGAGACCCAGTACTTC.

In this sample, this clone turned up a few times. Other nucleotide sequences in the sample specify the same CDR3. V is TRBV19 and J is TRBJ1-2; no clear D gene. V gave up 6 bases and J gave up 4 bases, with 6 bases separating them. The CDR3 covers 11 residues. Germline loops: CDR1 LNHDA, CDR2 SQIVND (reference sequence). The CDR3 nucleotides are TGTGCCAGTAGGGAGGGCTATGGCTACACCTTC. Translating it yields CASREGYGYTF.

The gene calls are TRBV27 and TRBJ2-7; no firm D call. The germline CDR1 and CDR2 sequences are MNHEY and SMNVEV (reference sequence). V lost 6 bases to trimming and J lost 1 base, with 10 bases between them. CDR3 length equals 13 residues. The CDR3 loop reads CASRQVQSYEQYF. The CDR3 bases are TGTGCCAGCAGACAAGTACAATCCTACGAGCAGTACTTC.

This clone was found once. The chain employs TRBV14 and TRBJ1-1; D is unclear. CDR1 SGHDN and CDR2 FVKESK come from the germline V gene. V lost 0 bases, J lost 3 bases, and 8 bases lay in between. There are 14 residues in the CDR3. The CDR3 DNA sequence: TGTGCCAGCAGCCAAGATCTTATGTACACTGAAGCTTTCTTT. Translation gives CASSQDLMYTEAFF.

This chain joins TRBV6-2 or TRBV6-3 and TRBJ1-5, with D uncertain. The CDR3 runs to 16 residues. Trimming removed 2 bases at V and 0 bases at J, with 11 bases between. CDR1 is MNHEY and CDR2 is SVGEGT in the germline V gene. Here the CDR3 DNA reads TGTGCCAGCAGTTACCGAGGTTTTTATAGCAATCAGCCCCAGCATTTT. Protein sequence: CASSYRGFYSNQPQHF.

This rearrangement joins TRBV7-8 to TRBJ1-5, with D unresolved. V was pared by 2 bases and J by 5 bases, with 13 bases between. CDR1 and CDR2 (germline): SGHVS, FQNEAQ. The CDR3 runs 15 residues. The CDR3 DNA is TGTGCCAGCAGCTTAAGGTGGCAGAGCGATCAGCCCCAGCATTTT. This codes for CASSLRWQSDQPQHF.

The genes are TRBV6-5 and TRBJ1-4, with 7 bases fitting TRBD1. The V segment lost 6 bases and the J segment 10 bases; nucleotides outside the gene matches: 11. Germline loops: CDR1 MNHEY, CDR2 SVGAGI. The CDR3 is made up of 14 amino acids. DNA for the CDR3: TGTGCCAGCAGAGCCCCCGGACAGGTCGGAAAACTGTTTTTT. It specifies CASRAPGQVGKLFF.

The CDR3 coding sequence is TGCAGCGGGACAGAGAACACCGGGGAGCTGTTTTTT. Its translation: CSGTENTGELFF. V is TRBV29-1 and J is TRBJ2-2, with a tentative D call TRBD1 (6 bases). Deletions cut 7 bases from V and 1 base from J, with 7 bases between. The CDR3 has 12 residues. The germline V gene encodes CDR1 SQVTM and CDR2 ANQGSEA.

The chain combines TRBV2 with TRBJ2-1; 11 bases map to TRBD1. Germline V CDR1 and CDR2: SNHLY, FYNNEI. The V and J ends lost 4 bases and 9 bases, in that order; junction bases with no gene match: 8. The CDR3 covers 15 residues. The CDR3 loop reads CASSAGTGGRGEQFF. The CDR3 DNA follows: TGTGCCAGCAGTGCTGGGACAGGGGGGAGAGGTGAGCAGTTCTTC.

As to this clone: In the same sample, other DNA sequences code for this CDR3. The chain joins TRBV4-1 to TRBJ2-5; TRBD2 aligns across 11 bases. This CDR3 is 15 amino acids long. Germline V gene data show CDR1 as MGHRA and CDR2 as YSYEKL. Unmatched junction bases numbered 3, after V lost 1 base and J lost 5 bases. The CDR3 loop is CASSQVAGGLETQYF. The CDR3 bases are TGCGCCAGCAGCCAAGTAGCGGGGGGGCTTGAGACCCAGTACTTC.

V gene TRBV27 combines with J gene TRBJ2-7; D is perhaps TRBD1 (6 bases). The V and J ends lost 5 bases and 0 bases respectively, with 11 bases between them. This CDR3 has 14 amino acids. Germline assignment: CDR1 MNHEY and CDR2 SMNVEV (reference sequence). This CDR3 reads CASSRQAASYEQYF. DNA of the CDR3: TGTGCCAGCAGTCGACAGGCGGCCTCCTACGAGCAGTACTTC.

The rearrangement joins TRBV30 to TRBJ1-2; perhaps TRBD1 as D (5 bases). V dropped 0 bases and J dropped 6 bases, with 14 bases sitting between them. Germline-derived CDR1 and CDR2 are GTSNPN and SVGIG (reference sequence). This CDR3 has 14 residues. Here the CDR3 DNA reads TGTGCCTGGAGTGTAGTGCCAGGGTCGGATGGCTACACCTTC. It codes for CAWSVVPGSDGYTF.